This TCR beta chain was observed in a study of cytomegalovirus exposure and HLA in healthy donors. Notes on the study in general: Earlier findings revealed that most TCR beta V segments proved productive either about 87% or about 30% of the time. As immune exposure information, only CMV serostatus was available. Most sequenced TCRs were rare (though some public TCRs occurred in many donors). In a later analysis, a genetic analysis reported fewer productive-TCR N-insertions in an Asian-associated ancestry cluster than the cohort average.

Germline V gives CDR1 SEHNR, CDR2 FQNEAQ (reference sequence). This CDR3 spans 13 amino acids. The trim removed 3 bases at V and 6 bases at J, leaving 2 bases unmatched. PCR primers comprised 60 Vbeta and 13 Jbeta primers. Sequencing was performed with immunoSEQ multiplex PCR; in TCRdb, only in-frame clones are kept and a portion is missing. The repertoire includes about 130,000 clones, over 75% of them detected once, and about 5.3% sits in the top ten. About this clone itself: Its antigen is currently unknown.

The V and J genes are TRBV7-9 and TRBJ1-2; 9 nucleotides match TRBD1. The specimen was PBMCs. The source is a man aged 25-40 years in good health and CMV-seronegative. DNA for the CDR3: TGTGCCAGCAGCTTCGGGACAGGGAATGGCTACACCTTC. Residues: CASSFGTGNGYTF.